This T cell receptor beta chain originates from a study of technical replicates of blood from a handful of donors (dated by TCRdb to the late 2010s). Libraries were made using the immunoSEQ multiplex PCR assay. The immuneACCESS repertoire file appears here via TCRdb, limited to in-frame rearrangements. These files lack a portion of the clones; in checked studies, under half of the deficit traces to unresolved V genes, and the cause of the others is not known. A total of roughly 51,000 clones appear in this sample, just over 90% of them only once. The ten largest clones take up 4.2% of the sample. From cysteine to phenylalanine, the CDR3 is 16 amino acids long. Here the CDR3 DNA is all that survives: 48 bases in frame from base 1. The germline V gene supplies CDR1 MNHNS and CDR2 SASEGT. Trimming costs V 2 bases and J 3 bases, and their ends lie 16 bases apart. About this clone itself: No antigen is known for it. No qualities accompany the bases; no much larger clone lies one base away.

This clonotype originated in a human donor in good health. Some clones in this sample may be carry-over from other donors' samples. The chain is assembled from TRBV6-1 and TRBJ1-2; a weak D assignment points to TRBD1 (5 bases agree). The specimen was PBMCs. The sequenced DNA: TGTGCCAGCAGTGAAATGGGGCAGGGATACTACTATGGCTACACCTTC. The translation is CASSEMGQGYYYGYTF.